Listed below are T cell receptor beta chains from one sample, sequenced in a study of T cell responses to AZD1222 COVID-19 vaccine. Libraries were prepared by immunoSEQ multiplex PCR; TCRdb keeps only in-frame clonotypes and omits some of them. The repertoire holds approximately 100,000 clones, with approximately 88% as singletons. Source: peripheral blood, taken on day 0 of MenACWY control vaccination. These receptors were collected from an adult in good health. The CDR3 runs from the conserved cysteine through the conserved F or W. A D gene is named only where the DNA matches it firmly. Where a row states a size, it is once, few, many or the class of an expanded clone; other rows omit it.

CDR3 length	D gene	J gene	V gene	clone size	CDR3 DNA	CDR3 protein
13	.	TRBJ1-1	TRBV6-5	.	TGTGCCAGCAGTACTAGACAGTACACTGAAGCTTTCTTT	CASSTRQYTEAFF
13	.	TRBJ1-2	TRBV7-9	.	TGTGCCAGCAGCTTAGCTACAGACGTGAGCTACACCTTC	CASSLATDVSYTF
17	.	TRBJ2-6	TRBV19	once	TGTGCCAGTAGAACCAGGACCCTTAGCTCTGGGGCCAACGTCCTGACTTTC	CASRTRTLSSGANVLTF
15	TRBD1	TRBJ1-4	TRBV9	.	TGTGCCAGCAGCGTAGAGGGACAGGGCAGGGAAAAACTGTTTTTT	CASSVEGQGREKLFF
14	.	TRBJ1-1	TRBV5-1	.	TGCGCCAGCAGCGTCGCTTCTTGGAGCACTGAAGCTTTCTTT	CASSVASWSTEAFF
14	.	TRBJ1-1	TRBV6-5	.	TGTGCCAGCAGTTACCCCTCAGAGAACACTGAAGCTTTCTTT	CASSYPSENTEAFF
15	.	TRBJ1-1	TRBV18	.	TGTGCCAGCTCACCGTCTCAGGGGATGAACACTGAAGCTTTCTTT	CASSPSQGMNTEAFF
15	.	TRBJ2-1	TRBV5-4	.	TGTGCCAGCAGCCCGCAGAGCGGAGCCTACAATGAGCAGTTCTTC	CASSPQSGAYNEQFF
15	TRBD1	TRBJ1-3	TRBV30	.	TGTGCCCACGAGGGGGCAGGGGCTTCTGGAAACACCATATATTTT	CAHEGAGASGNTIYF
15	TRBD1	TRBJ1-5	TRBV9	.	TGTGCCAGCAGTAACGGGGACAGGGTTTATCAGCCCCAGCATTTT	CASSNGDRVYQPQHF
14	TRBD1	TRBJ2-2	TRBV2	.	TGTGCCAGCAGTCGACAGGGGATCACCGGGGAGCTGTTTTTT	CASSRQGITGELFF
10	.	TRBJ2-2	TRBV7-9	few	TGTGCCAGCAGCGGCGGGGAGCTGTTTTTT	CASSGGELFF
13	TRBD1	TRBJ1-3	TRBV2	few	TGTGCCAGACAGGGGGCGCCTGGAAACACCATATATTTT	CARQGAPGNTIYF